This T cell receptor (beta chain) derives from a study of blood T cell repertoires in COVID-19. For the study at large: Both acute and convalescent COVID-19 samples were obtained from the United States, Italy and Spain. The analysed material was cDNA or gDNA that came from T cells, B-cell-depleted T cells, or PBMCs.

This clone appeared once. Authors' processing steps: Estimation of nucleated cell counts relied on the amplification of reference gene primers. The table came from immunoSEQ multiplex PCR; TCRdb's copy has only in-frame clones and leaves some out. That table furnishes V, J and clone size, whereas the DNA furnished D and trimming. The repertoire holds 270,000 or so clones, with about nine tenths as singletons. Material: peripheral blood. This clonotype originated in a young woman with active or convalescent COVID-19.

CDR3 amino acids: CASSQRKQAKAYNEQFF. CDR3 DNA: TGTGCCAGCAGCCAGAGAAAACAGGCGAAGGCCTACAATGAGCAGTTCTTC. The chain is built from TRBV3-1 (or the pseudogene TRBV3-2) and TRBJ2-1, with a tentative D call TRBD1 (5 bases). CDR1 is LGHDT, CDR2 YNNKEL, per germline (reference sequence). The CDR3 is 17 residues long. V lost 3 bases to trimming and J lost 2 bases, with 17 bases between them.